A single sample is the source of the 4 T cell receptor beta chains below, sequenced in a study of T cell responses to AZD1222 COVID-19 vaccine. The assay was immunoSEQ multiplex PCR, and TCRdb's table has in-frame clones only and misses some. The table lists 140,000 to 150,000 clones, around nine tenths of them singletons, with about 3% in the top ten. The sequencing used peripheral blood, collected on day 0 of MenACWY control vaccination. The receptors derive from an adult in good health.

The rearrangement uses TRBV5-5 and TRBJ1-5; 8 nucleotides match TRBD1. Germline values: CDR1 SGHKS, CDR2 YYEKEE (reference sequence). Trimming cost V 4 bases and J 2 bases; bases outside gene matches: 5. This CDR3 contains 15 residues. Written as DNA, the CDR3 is TGTGCCAGCAGCCAAATGGACAGGGGCAATCAGCCCCAGCATTTT. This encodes CASSQMDRGNQPQHF.

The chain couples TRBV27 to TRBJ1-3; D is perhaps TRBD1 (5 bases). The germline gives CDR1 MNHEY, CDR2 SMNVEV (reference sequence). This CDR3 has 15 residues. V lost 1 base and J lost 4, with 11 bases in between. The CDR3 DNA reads TGTGCCAGCAGTTTATACGGGGGATCCGGAAACACCATATATTTT. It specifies CASSLYGGSGNTIYF.

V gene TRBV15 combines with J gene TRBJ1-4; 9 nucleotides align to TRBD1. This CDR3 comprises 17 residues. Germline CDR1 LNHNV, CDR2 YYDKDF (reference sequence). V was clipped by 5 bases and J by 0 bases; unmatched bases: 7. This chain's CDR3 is CATSRGTGRSTNEKLFF. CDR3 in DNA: TGTGCCACCAGCCGCGGGACAGGGCGGTCAACTAATGAAAAACTGTTTTTT.

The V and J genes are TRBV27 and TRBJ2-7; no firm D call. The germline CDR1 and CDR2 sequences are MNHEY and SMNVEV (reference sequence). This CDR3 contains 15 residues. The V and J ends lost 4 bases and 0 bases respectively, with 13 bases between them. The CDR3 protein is CASSSIGQSSYEQYF. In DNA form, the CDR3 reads TGTGCCAGCAGTTCGATAGGGCAGAGCTCCTACGAGCAGTACTTC.